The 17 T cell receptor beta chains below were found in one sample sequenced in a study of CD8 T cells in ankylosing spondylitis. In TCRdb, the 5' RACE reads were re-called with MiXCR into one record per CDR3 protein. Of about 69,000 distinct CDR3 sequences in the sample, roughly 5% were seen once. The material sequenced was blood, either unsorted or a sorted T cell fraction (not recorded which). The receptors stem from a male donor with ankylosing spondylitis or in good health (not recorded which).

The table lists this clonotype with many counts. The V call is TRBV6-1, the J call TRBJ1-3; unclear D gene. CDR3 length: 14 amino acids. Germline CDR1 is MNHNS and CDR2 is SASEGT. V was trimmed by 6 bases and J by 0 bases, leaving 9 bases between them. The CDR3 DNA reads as TGTGCCAGCAGCCACGAGTACTCTGGAAACACCATATATTTT. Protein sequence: CASSHEYSGNTIYF.

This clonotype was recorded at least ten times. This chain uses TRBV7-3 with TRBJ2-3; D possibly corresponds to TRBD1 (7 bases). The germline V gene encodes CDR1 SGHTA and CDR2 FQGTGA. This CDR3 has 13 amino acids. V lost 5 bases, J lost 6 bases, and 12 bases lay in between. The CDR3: CASSPQGGDTQYF. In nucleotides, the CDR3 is TGTGCCAGCAGCCCCCAGGGGGGTGATACGCAGTATTTT.

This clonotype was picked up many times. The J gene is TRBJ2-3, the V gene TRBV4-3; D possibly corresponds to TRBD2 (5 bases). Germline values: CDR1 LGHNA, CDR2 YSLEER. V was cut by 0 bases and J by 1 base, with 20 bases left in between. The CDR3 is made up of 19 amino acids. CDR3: CASSQDEGLNSPGTDTQYF. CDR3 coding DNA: TGCGCCAGCAGCCAAGACGAAGGACTGAACTCTCCCGGCACAGATACGCAGTATTTT.

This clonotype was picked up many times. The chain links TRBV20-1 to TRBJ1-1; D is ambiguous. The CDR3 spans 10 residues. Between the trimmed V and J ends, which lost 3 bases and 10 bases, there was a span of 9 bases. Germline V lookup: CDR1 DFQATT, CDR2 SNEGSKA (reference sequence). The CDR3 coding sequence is TGCAGTGCTAGTTCCGTTTCAGCTTTCTTT. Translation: CSASSVSAFF.

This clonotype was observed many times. The DNA for the CDR3 is TGCGCCAGCAGCCAAACCGCCGGGACTAGCACAGATACGCAGTATTTT. Amino acids: CASSQTAGTSTDTQYF. The chain couples TRBV4-3 to TRBJ2-3; weak D call: TRBD2 (6 bases). Germline values: CDR1 LGHNA, CDR2 YSLEER. CDR3 length equals 16 residues. Trimming took 2 bases from V and 0 from J, leaving 12 bases between them.

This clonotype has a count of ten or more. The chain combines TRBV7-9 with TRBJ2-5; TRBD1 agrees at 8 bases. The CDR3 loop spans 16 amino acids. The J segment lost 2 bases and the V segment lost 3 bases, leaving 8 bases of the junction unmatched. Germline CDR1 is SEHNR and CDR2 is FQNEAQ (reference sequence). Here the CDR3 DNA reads TGTGCCAGCAGCTTGACCGGGACAGGTATACAAGAGACCCAGTACTTC. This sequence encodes CASSLTGTGIQETQYF. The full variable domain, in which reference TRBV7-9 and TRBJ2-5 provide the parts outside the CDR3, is DTGVSQNPRHKITKRGQNVTFRCDPISEHNRLYWYRQTLGQGPEFLTYFQNEAQLEKSRLLSDRFSAERPKGSFSTLEIQRTEQGDSAMYLCASSLTGTGIQETQYFGPGTRLLVL.

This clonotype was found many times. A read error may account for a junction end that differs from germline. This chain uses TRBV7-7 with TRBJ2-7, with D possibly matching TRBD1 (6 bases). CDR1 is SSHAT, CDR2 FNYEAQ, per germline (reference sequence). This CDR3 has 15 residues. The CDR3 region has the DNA TGTGCTAGCAGCTTGGAGGACAGTGGAGTATACGAGCAGTACTTC. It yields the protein CASSLEDSGVYEQYF.

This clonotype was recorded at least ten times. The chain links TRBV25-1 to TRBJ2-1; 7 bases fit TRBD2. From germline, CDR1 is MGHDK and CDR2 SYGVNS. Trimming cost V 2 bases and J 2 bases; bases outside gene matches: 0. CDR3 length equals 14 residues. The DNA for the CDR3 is TGTGCCAGCAGTGAAGGGGGGGCCTACAATGAGCAGTTCTTC. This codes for CASSEGGAYNEQFF.

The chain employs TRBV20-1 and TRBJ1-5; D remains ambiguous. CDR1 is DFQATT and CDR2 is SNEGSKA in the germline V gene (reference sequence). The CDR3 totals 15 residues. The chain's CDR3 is CFARDVGMENQPQHF. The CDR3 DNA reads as TGCTTTGCTAGAGATGTAGGGATGGAGAATCAGCCCCAGCATTTT.

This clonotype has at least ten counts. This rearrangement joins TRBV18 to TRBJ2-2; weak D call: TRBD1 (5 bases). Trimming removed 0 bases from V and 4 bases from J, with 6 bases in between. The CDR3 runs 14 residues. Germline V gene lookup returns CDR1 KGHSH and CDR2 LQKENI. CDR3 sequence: CASSPPTATGELFF. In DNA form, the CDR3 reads TGTGCCAGCTCACCACCGACAGCCACCGGGGAGCTGTTTTTT.

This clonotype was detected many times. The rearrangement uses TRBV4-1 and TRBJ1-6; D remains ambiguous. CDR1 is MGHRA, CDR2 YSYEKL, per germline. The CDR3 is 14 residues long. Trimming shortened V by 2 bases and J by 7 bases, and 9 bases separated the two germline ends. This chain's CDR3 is CASSQWDNNSPLHF. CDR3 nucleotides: TGCGCCAGCAGCCAATGGGATAACAATTCACCCCTCCACTTT.

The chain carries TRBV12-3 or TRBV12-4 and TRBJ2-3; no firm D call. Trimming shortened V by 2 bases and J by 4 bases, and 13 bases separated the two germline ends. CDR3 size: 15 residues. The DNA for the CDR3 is TGTGCCAGCAGTTTACGTCTAACGAATGCAGATACGCAGTATTTT. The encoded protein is CASSLRLTNADTQYF.

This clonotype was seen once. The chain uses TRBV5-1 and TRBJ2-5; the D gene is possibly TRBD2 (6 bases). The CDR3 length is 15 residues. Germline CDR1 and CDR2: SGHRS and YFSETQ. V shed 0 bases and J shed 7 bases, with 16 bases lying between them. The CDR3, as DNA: TGCGCCAGCAGCTTGGCTATGACGGGGGAAGGGACCCAGTACTTC. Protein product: CASSLAMTGEGTQYF.

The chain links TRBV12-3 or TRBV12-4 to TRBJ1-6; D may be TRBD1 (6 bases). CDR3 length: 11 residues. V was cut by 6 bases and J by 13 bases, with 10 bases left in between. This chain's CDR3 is CASSPGVPLHF. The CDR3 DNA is TGTGCCAGCAGCCCAGGGGTCCCCCTCCACTTT.

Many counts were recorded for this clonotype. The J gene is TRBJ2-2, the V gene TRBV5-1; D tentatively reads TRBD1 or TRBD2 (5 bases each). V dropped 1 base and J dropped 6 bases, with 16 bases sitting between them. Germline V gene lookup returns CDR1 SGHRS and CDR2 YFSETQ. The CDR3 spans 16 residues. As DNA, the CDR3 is TGCGCCAGCAGCTTGTTGTCAGGGCCCGGGGCCGGGGAGCTGTTTTTT. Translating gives CASSLLSGPGAGELFF. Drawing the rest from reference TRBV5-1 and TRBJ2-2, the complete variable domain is KAGVTQTPRYLIKTRGQQVTLSCSPISGHRSVSWYQQTPGQGLQFLFEYFSETQRNKGNFPGRFSGRQFSNSRSEMNVSTLELGDSALYLCASSLLSGPGAGELFFGEGSRLTVL.

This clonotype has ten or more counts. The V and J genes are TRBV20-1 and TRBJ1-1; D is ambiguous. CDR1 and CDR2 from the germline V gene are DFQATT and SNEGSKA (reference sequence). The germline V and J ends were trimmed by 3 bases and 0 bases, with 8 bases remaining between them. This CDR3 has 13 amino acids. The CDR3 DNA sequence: TGCAGTGCTAGGGGCTTGGTGAACACTGAAGCTTTCTTT. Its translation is CSARGLVNTEAFF.

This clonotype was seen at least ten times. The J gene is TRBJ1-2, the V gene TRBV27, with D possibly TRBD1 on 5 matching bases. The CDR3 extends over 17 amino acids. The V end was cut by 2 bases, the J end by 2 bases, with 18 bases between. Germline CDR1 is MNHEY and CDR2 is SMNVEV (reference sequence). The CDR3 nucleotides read TGTGCCAGCAGTTTACTCGGGGAATTAGGGGTAAACTATGGCTACACCTTC. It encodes CASSLLGELGVNYGYTF.